A selection of T cell receptor beta chains follows, all from one sample in a study of T-cell reconstitution after alpha-beta-depleted transplantation in children. TCRdb redid the calling of the PCR reads with MiXCR, one entry per CDR3 protein. The repertoire holds about 160,000 distinct CDR3 sequences, with over 8.5% as singletons. Material: PBMCs, obtained before TCRalphabeta/CD19-depleted stem cell transplant. Source of these receptors: a boy aged 2-9 years with acute myeloid leukemia, due to receive a stem cell transplant. CDR3s include the opening cysteine and the closing phenylalanine or tryptophan. Each record gives: D gene, clone size, J gene, V gene, CDR3 DNA, CDR3 protein. A D gene is named only where the DNA matches it firmly. Only part of the rows carry a size: once, few, many, or a class if the clone is expanded.

D gene: TRBD2; clone size: NA; J gene: TRBJ2-1; V gene: TRBV3-1; CDR3 DNA: TGTGCCTGCTCCCAGGGACTAGCGGGAGCTTTTGAGCAGTTCTTC; CDR3 protein: CACSQGLAGAFEQFF
D gene: NA; clone size: many; J gene: TRBJ2-5; V gene: TRBV14; CDR3 DNA: TGTGCCAGCAGCCAAGACAAAAAAGAATACCAAGAGACCCAGTACTTC; CDR3 protein: CASSQDKKEYQETQYF
D gene: TRBD1; clone size: many; J gene: TRBJ2-1; V gene: TRBV6-4; CDR3 DNA: TGTGCCAGCCCAAAGGGTCGGACAGGGGAAACCAATGAGCAGTTCTTC; CDR3 protein: CASPKGRTGETNEQFF
D gene: NA; clone size: many; J gene: TRBJ2-7; V gene: TRBV20-1; CDR3 DNA: TGCAGTGCTGAAACCTCGGGACGCTCCTACGAGCAGTACTTC; CDR3 protein: CSAETSGRSYEQYF
D gene: TRBD1; clone size: many; J gene: TRBJ2-1; V gene: TRBV24-1; CDR3 DNA: TGTGCCGCCGGGACAGGCTACAATGAGCAGTTCTTC; CDR3 protein: CAAGTGYNEQFF
D gene: TRBD2; clone size: many; J gene: TRBJ2-1; V gene: TRBV4-2; CDR3 DNA: TGTGCCAGCAGCCAAGATAGAGCGGGGGTTTCCTACAATGAGCAGTTCTTC; CDR3 protein: CASSQDRAGVSYNEQFF
D gene: NA; clone size: many; J gene: TRBJ1-2; V gene: TRBV12-3/TRBV12-4; CDR3 DNA: TGTGCCAGCAGCCTGGGACATCGTGGCTACACCTTC; CDR3 protein: CASSLGHRGYTF
D gene: TRBD2; clone size: many; J gene: TRBJ2-4; V gene: TRBV20-1; CDR3 DNA: TGCAGTGCTGCTCCGGGACTAGCGCGAAACATTCAGTACTTC; CDR3 protein: CSAAPGLARNIQYF
D gene: NA; clone size: many; J gene: TRBJ2-5; V gene: TRBV20-1; CDR3 DNA: TGCAGTGCTAGGCGACCTGAGGGAGAGACCCAGTACTTC; CDR3 protein: CSARRPEGETQYF
D gene: TRBD1; clone size: many; J gene: TRBJ1-6; V gene: TRBV27; CDR3 DNA: TGTGCCAGCAGGAAAGCGGACAGGGATGGCTCACCCCTCCACTTT; CDR3 protein: CASRKADRDGSPLHF
D gene: NA; clone size: many; J gene: TRBJ1-5; V gene: TRBV4-1; CDR3 DNA: TGCGCCAGCAGCCAGGGATACAATCAGCCCCAGCATTTT; CDR3 protein: CASSQGYNQPQHF
D gene: NA; clone size: many; J gene: TRBJ2-1; V gene: TRBV6-2/TRBV6-3; CDR3 DNA: TGTGCCAGCAGCTGGTCTTTTAAAGGAGGGAATGAGCAGTTCTTC; CDR3 protein: CASSWSFKGGNEQFF
D gene: NA; clone size: NA; J gene: TRBJ1-1; V gene: TRBV19; CDR3 DNA: TGTGCCAGTAGACTACTTATCGGAACTGAAGCTTTCTTT; CDR3 protein: CASRLLIGTEAFF
D gene: NA; clone size: many; J gene: TRBJ2-3; V gene: TRBV6-1; CDR3 DNA: TGTGCCAGCAGTGAACTGCGGCATAGCACAGATACGCAGTATTTT; CDR3 protein: CASSELRHSTDTQYF
D gene: TRBD1; clone size: many; J gene: TRBJ2-1; V gene: TRBV3-1; CDR3 DNA: TGTGCCAGCAGCCACAGGGGGCGTCACAATGAGCAGTTCTTC; CDR3 protein: CASSHRGRHNEQFF
D gene: NA; clone size: many; J gene: TRBJ1-2; V gene: TRBV20-1; CDR3 DNA: TGCAGTGCTAGGCCTCTGGACAGCTATGGCTACACCTTC; CDR3 protein: CSARPLDSYGYTF
D gene: NA; clone size: NA; J gene: TRBJ2-1; V gene: TRBV18; CDR3 DNA: TGTGCCAGCTCACCGGGAGGTCTTAGCTCCTACAATGAGCAGTTCTTC; CDR3 protein: CASSPGGLSSYNEQFF
D gene: TRBD1; clone size: many; J gene: TRBJ2-2; V gene: TRBV24-1; CDR3 DNA: TGTGCCACCAGTGAGGGGGGACAGGGAACCGGGGAGCTGTTTTTT; CDR3 protein: CATSEGGQGTGELFF
D gene: NA; clone size: many; J gene: TRBJ1-3; V gene: TRBV20-1; CDR3 DNA: TGCAGTGCTCGGCCAGGGGAGGAGAACACCATATATTTT; CDR3 protein: CSARPGEENTIYF
D gene: TRBD1; clone size: many; J gene: TRBJ1-6; V gene: TRBV5-1; CDR3 DNA: TGCGCCAGCAGCGGATGGACAGGGGGTAATTCACCCCTCCACTTT; CDR3 protein: CASSGWTGGNSPLHF
D gene: NA; clone size: NA; J gene: TRBJ2-7; V gene: TRBV4-1; CDR3 DNA: TGCTCCAGCAGCCTGCCGGGCAGGGCCTACGAGCAGTACTTC; CDR3 protein: CSSSLPGRAYEQYF
D gene: NA; clone size: many; J gene: TRBJ2-3; V gene: TRBV6-2/TRBV6-3; CDR3 DNA: TGTGCCAGCAGTTACCGCAGGGAGATTGGTAGCACAGATACGCAGTATTTT; CDR3 protein: CASSYRREIGSTDTQYF
D gene: NA; clone size: few; J gene: TRBJ1-5; V gene: TRBV27; CDR3 DNA: TGTGCCAGCAGTCCCATCCCAGGGGTTGGCAATCAGCCCCAGCATTTT; CDR3 protein: CASSPIPGVGNQPQHF
D gene: NA; clone size: many; J gene: TRBJ1-1; V gene: TRBV11-2; CDR3 DNA: TGTGCCAGCAGTCCCCTTCTCGGGGGCGGTGAAGCTTTCTTT; CDR3 protein: CASSPLLGGGEAFF
D gene: TRBD1; clone size: many; J gene: TRBJ2-5; V gene: TRBV20-1; CDR3 DNA: TGCAGTGCGCCTCAGGGGGCTGGGAGAGAGACCCAGTACTTC; CDR3 protein: CSAPQGAGRETQYF
D gene: NA; clone size: many; J gene: TRBJ2-2; V gene: TRBV7-2; CDR3 DNA: TGTGCCAGCAGCTTAATGGCAGGCGCGAACACCGGGGAGCTGTTTTTT; CDR3 protein: CASSLMAGANTGELFF
D gene: NA; clone size: many; J gene: TRBJ2-2; V gene: TRBV21-1; CDR3 DNA: TGTGCCAGCAGCAATCCCGCGCGGGGGAAGAACCTGAACACCGGGGAGCTGTTTTTT; CDR3 protein: CASSNPARGKNLNTGELFF
D gene: TRBD1; clone size: many; J gene: TRBJ2-2; V gene: TRBV20-1; CDR3 DNA: TGCAGTGCTAGAGACGGGACAGGGGGGGACGCCGGGGAGCTGTTTTTT; CDR3 protein: CSARDGTGGDAGELFF
D gene: NA; clone size: many; J gene: TRBJ1-6; V gene: TRBV20-1; CDR3 DNA: TGCAGTGCTCTCGACCGAAGTAGGGCCTATAATTCACCCCTCCACTTT; CDR3 protein: CSALDRSRAYNSPLHF